These T cell receptor beta chains were read from a single sample in a study of T cell clusters in autoimmune cytopenias. TCRdb reprocessed the multiplex PCR reads and keeps a single row for each CDR3 protein, giving no DNA. The specimen's table records roughly 6,100 distinct CDR3 sequences. These data are also associated with another study on T cell repertoires in aging, cancer and after chemotherapy.

The sample was peripheral blood. These receptors came from a human donor in good health. Each CDR3 is given with its conserved first and last residue. A clone size is listed for some rows: how often the clone was seen (once, few, many), or a class if it is expanded.

j_gene: TRBJ2-2
v_gene: TRBV6-5
abundance: .
CDR3aa: CASSTPAGDNTGELFF

j_gene: TRBJ2-5
v_gene: TRBV12-3/TRBV12-4
abundance: medium-sized
CDR3aa: CATKGQLETQYF

j_gene: TRBJ1-2
v_gene: TRBV7-2
abundance: .
CDR3aa: CASSLFGAIDYGYTF

j_gene: TRBJ1-1
v_gene: TRBV6-5
abundance: .
CDR3aa: CASSARGPETEAFF

j_gene: TRBJ2-3
v_gene: TRBV19
abundance: medium-sized
CDR3aa: CASTKRWVITDTQYF

j_gene: TRBJ2-5
v_gene: TRBV24-1
abundance: .
CDR3aa: CATSGGQGEETQYF

j_gene: TRBJ1-1
v_gene: TRBV6-2/TRBV6-3
abundance: .
CDR3aa: CASSFGGGTEAFF

j_gene: TRBJ1-1
v_gene: TRBV20-1
abundance: .
CDR3aa: CSARGVGGNTEAFF

j_gene: TRBJ1-5
v_gene: TRBV29-1
abundance: .
CDR3aa: CSVAGGCNQPQHF

j_gene: TRBJ1-1
v_gene: TRBV29-1
abundance: .
CDR3aa: CSVEQARQGAEAFF

j_gene: TRBJ1-1
v_gene: TRBV5-6
abundance: .
CDR3aa: CASSLGFRAPGGTEAFF

j_gene: TRBJ1-5
v_gene: TRBV6-2/TRBV6-3
abundance: .
CDR3aa: CASSQEGLHQPQHF

j_gene: TRBJ2-3
v_gene: TRBV5-1
abundance: .
CDR3aa: CASRQGSGDTQYF

j_gene: TRBJ2-1
v_gene: TRBV24-1
abundance: .
CDR3aa: CATSGQGSYNEQFF

j_gene: TRBJ1-1
v_gene: TRBV7-9
abundance: .
CDR3aa: CASSLGYEAFF

j_gene: TRBJ2-1
v_gene: TRBV7-9
abundance: .
CDR3aa: CASSPAGLAGYNEQFF

j_gene: TRBJ1-5
v_gene: TRBV7-2
abundance: .
CDR3aa: CASSLVGTGGGDQPQHF

j_gene: TRBJ2-7
v_gene: TRBV29-1
abundance: medium-sized
CDR3aa: CSVGRDRGYEQYF

j_gene: TRBJ2-1
v_gene: TRBV7-2
abundance: .
CDR3aa: CASSFNSNEQFF

j_gene: TRBJ2-5
v_gene: TRBV5-4
abundance: medium-sized
CDR3aa: CASSLPLLVAGGGQETQYF

j_gene: TRBJ1-1
v_gene: TRBV7-2
abundance: .
CDR3aa: CASSFDGTEAFF

j_gene: TRBJ1-1
v_gene: TRBV18
abundance: .
CDR3aa: CASSPPKTNTEAFF

j_gene: TRBJ1-1
v_gene: TRBV15
abundance: .
CDR3aa: CATNIAPGAEAFF

j_gene: TRBJ1-3
v_gene: TRBV12-3/TRBV12-4
abundance: .
CDR3aa: CASSLSLHSGNTIYF

j_gene: TRBJ2-7
v_gene: TRBV5-6
abundance: medium-sized
CDR3aa: CASSSISSYEQYF

j_gene: TRBJ1-2
v_gene: TRBV11-2
abundance: .
CDR3aa: CASSLGQGIFGYTF

j_gene: TRBJ2-5
v_gene: TRBV6-1
abundance: medium-sized
CDR3aa: CASSVGAQETQYF

j_gene: TRBJ2-1
v_gene: TRBV27
abundance: .
CDR3aa: CASSPNIRDRVYNEQFF

j_gene: TRBJ1-1
v_gene: TRBV12-3/TRBV12-4
abundance: .
CDR3aa: CASSSGRRVTEAFF

j_gene: TRBJ2-3
v_gene: TRBV7-9
abundance: .
CDR3aa: CASSLGGNTQYF

j_gene: TRBJ2-6
v_gene: TRBV10-3
abundance: .
CDR3aa: CAIESSGANVLTF

j_gene: TRBJ1-2
v_gene: TRBV4-2
abundance: .
CDR3aa: CASSQGDNYGYTF

j_gene: TRBJ2-2
v_gene: TRBV7-2
abundance: .
CDR3aa: CASTRTATTGELFF

j_gene: TRBJ2-5
v_gene: TRBV18
abundance: medium-sized
CDR3aa: CASSAPGQGAETQYF

j_gene: TRBJ2-1
v_gene: TRBV6-1
abundance: medium-sized
CDR3aa: CASSDGAGAYNEQFF

j_gene: TRBJ1-1
v_gene: TRBV18
abundance: .
CDR3aa: CASSLLDTEAFF

j_gene: TRBJ2-7
v_gene: TRBV27
abundance: large
CDR3aa: CASSLGDRGMSYEQYF

j_gene: TRBJ1-2
v_gene: TRBV29-1
abundance: medium-sized
CDR3aa: CSTDSGDGSGYTF

j_gene: TRBJ2-5
v_gene: TRBV21-1
abundance: .
CDR3aa: CASNLRTVQYF

j_gene: TRBJ1-1
v_gene: TRBV4-3
abundance: .
CDR3aa: CASSQDFDRWNTEAFF

j_gene: TRBJ1-1
v_gene: TRBV6-1
abundance: .
CDR3aa: CASNWGPTEAFF

j_gene: TRBJ2-5
v_gene: TRBV11-2
abundance: .
CDR3aa: CASSLGGGFQETQYF

j_gene: TRBJ1-3
v_gene: TRBV27
abundance: .
CDR3aa: CASSKLSSGNTIYF

j_gene: TRBJ2-1
v_gene: TRBV7-9
abundance: .
CDR3aa: CASSLEGHEQFF

j_gene: TRBJ2-1
v_gene: TRBV5-1
abundance: .
CDR3aa: CASSSGTGDYNEQFF